This TCR beta chain was captured in a study of read filtering for tumor transcriptome and immune sequencing. Study details: Whole-transcriptome libraries were prepared after DNase treatment.

From germline, CDR1 is DFQATT and CDR2 SNEGSKA (reference sequence). Trimming removed 3 bases at V and 2 bases at J, with 8 bases between. This CDR3 contains 12 residues. Molecular barcoded adaptors covering alpha/delta and beta/gamma chains were used on roughly 370 ng RNA. TCRdb recomputed calls from the reads with MiXCR, one row per CDR3 protein. The data hold about 130,000 distinct CDR3 sequences, with approximately 12% observed a single time. This clonotype was seen repeatedly, ten times or more. The sample comprised a population of CD138-negative cells sorted from bone marrow. The chain recombines TRBV20-1 with TRBJ2-7; maybe TRBD1 (5 bases). This TCR was recovered from a donor at least 40 years old with multiple myeloma. CDR3 protein: CSASGATYEQYF. The CDR3 bases are TGCAGTGCTAGTGGGGCGACCTACGAGCAGTACTTC.